The 30 T cell receptor beta chains in this list originate from one sample, sequenced in a study of blood T cell repertoires in COVID-19 (dated by TCRdb to 2018 to 2021). The receptor library was made with the immunoSEQ multiplex PCR assay. Entries here come from immuneACCESS through TCRdb and include only in-frame sequences with V and J called. Some clones fail to appear in such tables; in the studies checked, an unresolved V gene covers under half of the shortfall, and the cause of the remainder is unknown. A total of some 190,000 clones appear in this sample, 70% to 90% of them only once. The top ten clones comprise about 10% of the sample. Input material: peripheral blood. These receptors were obtained from a human donor with active or convalescent COVID-19. The donor label of this sample is uncertain.

V usage is TRBV11-3 and J usage is TRBJ2-7; 9 bases are shared with TRBD2. Trimming at V came to 5 bases and at J to 6 bases, leaving 8 bases not matched to a gene. CDR3 length equals 14 residues. Per germline, CDR1 SGHNT and CDR2 YENEEA. The DNA for the CDR3 is TGTGCCAGCAGCCCGGGACTAGCACTTGCCGAGCAGTACTTC. Its translation: CASSPGLALAEQYF. The whole variable domain, filled in from reference TRBV11-3 and TRBJ2-7, reads EAGVVQSPRYKIIEKKQPVAFWCNPISGHNTLYWYLQNLGQGPELLIRYENEEAVDDSQLPKDRFSAERLKGVDSTLKIQPAELGDSAVYLCASSPGLALAEQYFGPGTRLTVT.

The chain recombines TRBV5-1 with TRBJ1-1; the D gene is possibly TRBD1 (5 bases). CDR1 is SGHRS, CDR2 YFSETQ, per germline. This CDR3 has 14 residues. V was clipped by 5 bases and J by 4 bases, with 15 bases between them. The CDR3 region is CASRLGGGVTEAFF. DNA for the CDR3: TGCGCCAGCAGGCTGGGCGGGGGTGTCACTGAAGCTTTCTTT.

The V call is TRBV30, the J call TRBJ2-1; D is possibly TRBD1 (5 bases). Per the germline V gene, CDR1 is GTSNPN and CDR2 is SVGIG (reference sequence). The V end was cut by 5 bases, the J end by 0 bases, with 17 bases between. This CDR3 region has 16 residues. This CDR3 is CAWVDRGGHSYNEQFF. As DNA, the CDR3 is TGTGCCTGGGTGGATAGGGGCGGCCACTCCTACAATGAGCAGTTCTTC.

The rearrangement uses TRBV27 and TRBJ2-7; the D is unclear. Trimming removed 9 bases at V and 3 bases at J, with 3 bases between. In germline, CDR1 is MNHEY, CDR2 SMNVEV (reference sequence). The CDR3 sequence is 9 residues long. The CDR3 loop is CASSYEQYF. CDR3 sequence (DNA): TGTGCCAGTAGCTACGAGCAGTACTTC.

The chain uses TRBV18 and TRBJ1-1; D is unresolved. V was cut by 5 bases and J by 1 base, with 11 bases left in between. Germline values: CDR1 KGHSH, CDR2 LQKENI. CDR3 length: 14 amino acids. The CDR3 nucleotides are TGTGCCAGCTCATCAGACACGCCGAACACTGAAGCTTTCTTT. It specifies CASSSDTPNTEAFF.

V usage is TRBV7-2 and J usage is TRBJ2-1, with TRBD2 matching over 12 bases. Trimming at V came to 5 bases and at J to 7 bases, leaving 6 bases not matched to a gene. Germline lookup yields CDR1 SGHTA and CDR2 FQGNSA. The CDR3 covers 15 residues. The CDR3 nucleotides read TGTGCCAGCAGCCGGACTAGCGGGAAAGCGAATGAGCAGTTCTTC. This translates into CASSRTSGKANEQFF.

The chain links TRBV9 to TRBJ2-3, with D perhaps TRBD2 (5 bases). Germline V lookup: CDR1 SGDLS, CDR2 YYNGEE. The V end lost 0 bases, the J end lost 4 bases, and 12 bases lay between the germline ends. This CDR3 has 15 amino acids. CDR3 residues: CASSVVPEVADTQYF. The CDR3 DNA reads TGTGCCAGCAGCGTAGTCCCGGAGGTCGCAGATACGCAGTATTTT.

This clone has a handful of counts. The V call is TRBV14, the J call TRBJ2-7; the D gene is possibly TRBD1 (5 bases). The CDR3 is 15 amino acids. With 0 bases removed from V and 0 bases from J, the gap between germline ends came to 9 bases. CDR1 and CDR2 (germline): SGHDN, FVKESK. The CDR3 coding sequence is TGTGCCAGCAGCCAAGATCCTGGACACTCCTACGAGCAGTACTTC. The encoded protein is CASSQDPGHSYEQYF. The variable domain in full, completed from reference TRBV14 and TRBJ2-7, reads EAGVTQFPSHSVIEKGQTVTLRCDPISGHDNLYWYRRVMGKEIKFLLHFVKESKQDESGMPNNRFLAERTGGTYSTLKVQPAELEDSGVYFCASSQDPGHSYEQYFGPGTRLTVT.

V gene TRBV4-2 combines with J gene TRBJ1-2; tentatively, D is TRBD1 (6 bases). V was shortened by 1 base and J by 5 bases, with 14 bases between the two germline ends. The V gene's germline CDR1 is LGHNA and CDR2 YNFKEQ. The CDR3 runs 15 residues. CDR3 DNA sequence: TGTGCCAGCAGCCAAGTGTCAGGGGTCGAATATGGCTACACCTTC. Translated: CASSQVSGVEYGYTF.

This chain joins TRBV2 and TRBJ2-7; 9 bases align to TRBD2. J gave up 0 bases and V 6 bases, and 12 bases lay outside the gene matches. The V gene's germline CDR1 is SNHLY and CDR2 FYNNEI. The CDR3 runs 17 residues. The CDR3 DNA is TGTGCCAGCAGAGATCGACTAGCGGCCCACTCCTCCTACGAGCAGTACTTC. It codes for CASRDRLAAHSSYEQYF.

This chain links TRBV30 with TRBJ2-7; 7 bases map to TRBD1. Germline values: CDR1 GTSNPN, CDR2 SVGIG (reference sequence). V shed 2 bases, J shed 4 bases, and the junction held 11 bases outside the gene matches. The CDR3 is 15 amino acids. CDR3 coding DNA: TGTGCCTGGAGTAGACCGGACAGGCTCCTTTACGAGCAGTACTTC. Translated, it gives CAWSRPDRLLYEQYF.

This chain uses TRBV6-5 with TRBJ2-7; D is unclear. The CDR3 is 11 amino acids. V lost 10 bases and J 3 bases, leaving 10 bases between the germline ends. Per the germline V gene, CDR1 is MNHEY and CDR2 is SVGAGI. DNA for the CDR3: TGTGCCACGGGTGGTGGCTACGAGCAGTACTTC. Translated, it gives CATGGGYEQYF.

V gene TRBV7-2 combines with J gene TRBJ1-1; the D gene is possibly TRBD1 (5 bases). This CDR3 comprises 16 residues. The germline gives CDR1 SGHTA, CDR2 FQGNSA. V was trimmed by 1 base and J by 6 bases, leaving 18 bases between them. The CDR3 DNA follows: TGTGCCAGCAGCTTAGGTGGGGCTGCATCCCTCGCTGAAGCTTTCTTT. Its translation is CASSLGGAASLAEAFF.

The CDR3, as DNA: TGTGCCAGCAGTTTGGGATCACAGGGGGCGCACGGCTACACCTTC. It encodes CASSLGSQGAHGYTF. The rearrangement uses TRBV28 and TRBJ1-2; 9 bases map to TRBD1. This CDR3 has 15 amino acids. Germline V gene lookup returns CDR1 MDHEN and CDR2 SYDVKM. J gave up 8 bases and V 3 bases, and 10 bases lay outside the gene matches.

CDR3 sequence reads: CASSLIQMDTIYF. In DNA, the CDR3 is TGTGCCAGCAGTTTAATTCAGATGGACACCATATATTTT. V usage is TRBV28 and J usage is TRBJ1-3; D unresolved. This CDR3 has 13 amino acids. The germline CDR1 and CDR2 sequences are MDHEN and SYDVKM. V was shortened by 2 bases and J by 8 bases, with 10 bases between the two germline ends.

The chain couples TRBV7-9 to TRBJ1-6; 8 nucleotides match TRBD1. The CDR3 spans 14 residues. The ends lost 5 bases at V and 9 bases at J; junction bases unmatched: 6. Germline V lookup: CDR1 SEHNR, CDR2 FQNEAQ (reference sequence). CDR3 amino acids: CASSPDRGSSPLHF. CDR3 nucleotide sequence: TGTGCCAGCAGCCCAGACAGGGGTTCTTCACCCCTCCACTTT. Combining the CDR3 with reference TRBV7-9 and TRBJ1-6 gives the whole variable domain DTGVSQNPRHKITKRGQNVTFRCDPISEHNRLYWYRQTLGQGPEFLTYFQNEAQLEKSRLLSDRFSAERPKGSFSTLEIQRTEQGDSAMYLCASSPDRGSSPLHFGNGTRLTVT.

This rearrangement joins TRBV30 to TRBJ1-2, with D possibly TRBD1 on 5 matching bases. V lost 2 bases and J lost 4, with 14 bases in between. Per the germline V gene, CDR1 is GTSNPN and CDR2 is SVGIG (reference sequence). This CDR3 has 14 residues. The CDR3 DNA reads as TGTGCCTGGAGTCATGCAGGGAGGGGCTATGGCTACACCTTC. Translated: CAWSHAGRGYGYTF.

The chain recombines TRBV2 with TRBJ1-1; D is possibly TRBD1 (6 bases). This CDR3 spans 14 amino acids. Germline V CDR1 and CDR2: SNHLY, FYNNEI. Between the trimmed V and J ends, which lost 6 bases and 1 base, there was a span of 12 bases. In DNA form, the CDR3 reads TGTGCCAGCAGGAATACGGGACAGAACACTGAAGCTTTCTTT. It specifies CASRNTGQNTEAFF.

The chain has TRBV5-1 and TRBJ2-3, with TRBD2 matching 7 bases. This CDR3 has 15 amino acids. The J segment lost 0 bases and the V segment lost 3 bases, leaving 4 bases of the junction unmatched. Germline CDR1 and CDR2: SGHRS and YFSETQ. CDR3 residues: CASSSGGTSTDTQYF. In nucleotides, the CDR3 is TGCGCCAGCAGCTCGGGGGGAACTAGCACAGATACGCAGTATTTT.

A few counts support this clone. The J gene is TRBJ1-5, the V gene TRBV6-2 or TRBV6-3, with D unclear. Germline CDR1 reads MNHEY; CDR2 reads SVGEGT. The CDR3 has 15 residues. V shed 0 bases and J shed 4 bases, with 10 bases lying between them. CDR3 bases: TGTGCCAGCAGTTACTCTGGGTCGGGTAATCAGCCCCAGCATTTT. As protein: CASSYSGSGNQPQHF.

In this sample, this clone turned up once. The chain has TRBV7-9 and TRBJ2-5; the match to TRBD1 covers 9 bases. The germline gives CDR1 SEHNR, CDR2 FQNEAQ (reference sequence). The V gene end was trimmed by 5 bases and the J gene end by 1 base; junction bases not matched to a gene: 5. There are 15 residues in the CDR3. CDR3 region: CASSQGDRAQETQYF. CDR3 sequence (DNA): TGTGCCAGCAGCCAGGGGGACAGGGCCCAAGAGACCCAGTACTTC.

CDR3 protein: CASQPGQGAYEQYF. The CDR3 region has the DNA TGTGCCAGCCAACCGGGGCAGGGGGCCTACGAGCAGTACTTC. The chain has TRBV7-2 and TRBJ2-7, with 7 positions matching TRBD1. The V gene end was trimmed by 8 bases and the J gene end by 2 bases; junction bases not matched to a gene: 9. The germline gives CDR1 SGHTA, CDR2 FQGNSA. This CDR3 is built from 14 residues. Together with reference TRBV7-2 and TRBJ2-7, the CDR3 gives the full variable domain: GAGVSQSPSNKVTEKGKDVELRCDPISGHTALYWYRQSLGQGLEFLIYFQGNSAPDKSGLPSDRFSAERTGGSVSTLTIQRTQQEDSAVYLCASQPGQGAYEQYFGPGTRLTVT.

The chain combines TRBV7-2 with TRBJ1-1; D not resolved. The germline CDR1 and CDR2 sequences are SGHTA and FQGNSA. The CDR3 has 14 amino acids. V was trimmed by 2 bases and J by 4 bases, leaving 11 bases between them. The CDR3 DNA reads TGTGCCAGCAGCTTATTCGGAGAGGGCACTGAAGCTTTCTTT. It encodes CASSLFGEGTEAFF.

This chain uses TRBV5-1 with TRBJ1-6; D not certain. V dropped 0 bases and J dropped 7 bases, with 14 bases sitting between them. CDR1 is SGHRS and CDR2 is YFSETQ in the germline V gene. This CDR3 contains 16 residues. CDR3 DNA sequence: TGCGCCAGCAGCTTGGGACAACCCGGGAGAAATTCACCCCTCCACTTT. Amino acids: CASSLGQPGRNSPLHF.

In DNA form, the CDR3 reads TGTGCCAGCAGACCAGGGGGCGCTAACTATGGCTACACCTTC. It yields the protein CASRPGGANYGYTF. J is TRBJ1-2 and V is TRBV6-6, with 8 positions matching TRBD1. Trimming took 6 bases from V and 0 from J; bases not matched to a gene: 3. The CDR3 runs to 14 residues. Germline loops: CDR1 MNHNY, CDR2 SVGAGI (reference sequence).

The V gene is TRBV7-8, the J gene TRBJ1-6; 8 positions agree with TRBD1. In germline, CDR1 is SGHVS, CDR2 FQNEAQ. The CDR3 covers 17 residues. Trimming removed 4 bases from V and 6 bases from J; junction bases left unmatched: 11. The chain's CDR3 is CASSSALAGGTNSPLHF. DNA for the CDR3: TGTGCCAGCAGCTCCGCTCTGGCAGGGGGCACTAATTCACCCCTCCACTTT.

The chain carries TRBV7-2 and TRBJ1-1; D possibly corresponds to TRBD1 (5 bases). Germline CDR1 is SGHTA and CDR2 is FQGNSA. This CDR3 contains 14 residues. Trimming removed 2 bases from V and 4 bases from J, with 11 bases in between. CDR3 coding DNA: TGTGCCAGCAGCTTATACGGGGGAGGCACTGAAGCTTTCTTT. Protein product: CASSLYGGGTEAFF. Using reference TRBV7-2 and TRBJ1-1 for the parts outside the CDR3, the full variable domain is GAGVSQSPSNKVTEKGKDVELRCDPISGHTALYWYRQSLGQGLEFLIYFQGNSAPDKSGLPSDRFSAERTGGSVSTLTIQRTQQEDSAVYLCASSLYGGGTEAFFGQGTRLTVV.

This clone has a single count. CDR3 amino acids: CASSLDRLPDTQYF. CDR3 bases: TGTGCCAGCTCACTCGACAGGCTGCCAGATACGCAGTATTTT. V gene TRBV18 combines with J gene TRBJ2-3; D might be TRBD1 (6 bases). The V gene's germline CDR1 is KGHSH and CDR2 LQKENI. V lost 4 bases, J lost 4 bases, and 12 bases lay in between. This CDR3 spans 14 amino acids.

This clone appeared a few times. V usage is TRBV2 and J usage is TRBJ1-2, with TRBD1 matching 7 bases. The germline gives CDR1 SNHLY, CDR2 FYNNEI. The CDR3 is 14 residues long. The J segment lost 4 bases and the V segment lost 6 bases, leaving 8 bases of the junction unmatched. CDR3 coding DNA: TGTGCCAGCAGGGTAACAGGGGCGGGCTATGGCTACACCTTC. Its protein product is CASRVTGAGYGYTF.

The chain links TRBV9 to TRBJ2-1; 11 bases align to TRBD2. The V and J ends lost 4 bases and 8 bases, in that order; junction bases with no gene match: 20. The CDR3 runs to 19 residues. Germline lookup yields CDR1 SGDLS and CDR2 YYNGEE. Written as DNA, the CDR3 is TGTGCCAGCAGCCCGGTTAGCGGGAGGGCCCGTAGAGAGAGCGATGAGCAGTTCTTC. Translated, it gives CASSPVSGRARRESDEQFF.